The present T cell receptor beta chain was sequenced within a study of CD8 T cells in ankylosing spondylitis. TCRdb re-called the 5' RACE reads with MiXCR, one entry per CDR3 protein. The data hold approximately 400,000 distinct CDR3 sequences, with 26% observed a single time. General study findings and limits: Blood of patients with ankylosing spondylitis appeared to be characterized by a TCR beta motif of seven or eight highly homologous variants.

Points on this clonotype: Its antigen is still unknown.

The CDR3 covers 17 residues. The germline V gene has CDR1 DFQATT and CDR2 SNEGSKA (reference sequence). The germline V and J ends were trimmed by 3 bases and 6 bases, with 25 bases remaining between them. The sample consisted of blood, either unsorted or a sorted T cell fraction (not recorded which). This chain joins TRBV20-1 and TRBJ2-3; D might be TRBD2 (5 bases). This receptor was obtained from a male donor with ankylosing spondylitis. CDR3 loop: CSARDSWRAPTADTQYF. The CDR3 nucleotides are TGCAGTGCTAGGGACTCTTGGCGGGCCCCCACCGCGGATACGCAGTATTTT.